This T cell receptor beta chain was captured by sequencing in a study of cytomegalovirus exposure and HLA in healthy donors. Regarding the study as a whole: Sequencing depth roughly uniform across donors was assumed in presence/absence analyses. Some highly shared sequence variants likely arose as a pipeline artifact.

With respect to this clone: Its target is unknown.

The PCR had 60 Vbeta and 13 Jbeta primers. Profiling relied on immunoSEQ multiplex PCR, and the TCRdb table lists in-frame clones only, not all of them. The sample records roughly 90,000 clones, around three quarters being singletons. The sequenced material came from PBMCs. The receptor comes from a woman in her 40s in good health and CMV-seropositive.

The CDR3 nucleotides are TGTGCCACAAGCAGGGGTCTGGGGGAGCTGTTTTTT. Translation: CATSRGLGELFF. This chain connects TRBV19 to TRBJ2-2; D perhaps matches TRBD1 (6 bases). CDR1 is LNHDA, CDR2 SQIVND, per germline (reference sequence). V lost 10 bases and J lost 8, with 14 bases in between. The CDR3 has 12 amino acids.